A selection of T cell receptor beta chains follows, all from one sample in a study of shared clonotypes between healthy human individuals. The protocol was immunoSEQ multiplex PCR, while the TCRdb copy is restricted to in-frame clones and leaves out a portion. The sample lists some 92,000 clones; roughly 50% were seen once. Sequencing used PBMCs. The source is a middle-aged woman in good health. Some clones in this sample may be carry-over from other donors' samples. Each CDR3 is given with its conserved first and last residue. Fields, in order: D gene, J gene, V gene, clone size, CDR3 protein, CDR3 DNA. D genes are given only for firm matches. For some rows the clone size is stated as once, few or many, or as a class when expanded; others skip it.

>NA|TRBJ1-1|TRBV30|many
CAWSPAESLNTEAFF
TGTGCCTGGAGTCCGGCAGAAAGTCTGAACACTGAAGCTTTCTTT
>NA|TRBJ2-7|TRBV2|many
CASSEDYEQYF
TGTGCCAGCAGTGAGGACTACGAGCAGTACTTC
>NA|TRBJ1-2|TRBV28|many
CASSPPGNYGYTF
TGTGCCAGCAGTCCCCCGGGTAACTATGGCTACACCTTC
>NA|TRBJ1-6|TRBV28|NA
CASSLLQAYNSPLHF
TGTGCCAGCAGTTTATTACAGGCCTATAATTCACCCCTCCACTTT
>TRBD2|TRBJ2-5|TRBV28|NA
CASSLGTSGMEETQYF
TGTGCCAGCAGTTTGGGGACTAGCGGGATGGAGGAGACCCAGTACTTC
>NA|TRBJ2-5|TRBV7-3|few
CASSSEETQYF
TGTGCCAGCAGCTCAGAAGAGACCCAGTACTTC
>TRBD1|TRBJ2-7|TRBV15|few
CATSRVTGGYEQYF
TGTGCCACCAGCAGGGTGACAGGGGGCTACGAGCAGTACTTC
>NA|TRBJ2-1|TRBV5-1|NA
CASSGRYDNEQFF
TGCGCCAGCAGCGGGAGGTACGACAATGAGCAGTTCTTC
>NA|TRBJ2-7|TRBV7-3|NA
CASSPTGQPYEQYF
TGTGCCAGCAGCCCAACGGGACAACCCTACGAGCAGTACTTC
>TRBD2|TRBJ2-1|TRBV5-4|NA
CASSPRTRLGEQFF
TGTGCCAGCAGCCCCCGGACTAGATTAGGTGAGCAGTTCTTC
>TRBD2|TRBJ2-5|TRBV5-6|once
CASSFLAGDRETQYF
TGTGCCAGCAGCTTCCTAGCGGGAGACAGGGAGACCCAGTACTTC
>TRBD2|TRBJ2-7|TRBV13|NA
CASGGLAGEQYF
TGTGCCAGCGGGGGACTAGCGGGCGAGCAGTACTTC
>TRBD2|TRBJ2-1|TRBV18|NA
CASSLSGGGDNEQFF
TGTGCCAGCTCACTCTCCGGGGGAGGGGACAATGAGCAGTTCTTC
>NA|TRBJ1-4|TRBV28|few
CASRSGFEEKLFF
TGTGCCAGCAGATCCGGCTTTGAGGAAAAACTGTTTTTT
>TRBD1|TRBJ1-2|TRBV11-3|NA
CASSLGTGSDYGYTF
TGTGCCAGCAGCTTAGGGACAGGGTCCGACTATGGCTACACCTTC
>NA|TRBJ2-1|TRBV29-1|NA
CSVVQAGFEQFF
TGCAGCGTTGTACAGGCGGGCTTCGAGCAGTTCTTC
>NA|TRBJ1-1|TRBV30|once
CAWSVQAGTEAFF
TGTGCCTGGAGTGTACAAGCAGGGACTGAAGCTTTCTTT
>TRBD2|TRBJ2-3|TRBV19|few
CASTSGPSTDTQYF
TGTGCCAGCACTAGCGGACCAAGCACAGATACGCAGTATTTT
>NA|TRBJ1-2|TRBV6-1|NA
CASSSRRTNNYGYTF
TGTGCCAGCAGTTCCAGGCGCACAAATAACTATGGCTACACCTTC
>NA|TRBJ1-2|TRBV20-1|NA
CSAIAEYGYTF
TGCAGTGCTATAGCAGAGTATGGCTACACCTTC
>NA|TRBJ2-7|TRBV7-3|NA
CASSTQGGQSYEQYF
TGTGCCAGCAGCACCCAGGGTGGTCAATCCTACGAGCAGTACTTC
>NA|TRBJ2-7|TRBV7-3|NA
CASSRTGQRSEQYF
TGTGCCAGCAGTCGTACGGGACAAAGATCCGAGCAGTACTTC
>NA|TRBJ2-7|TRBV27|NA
CASSFWGRDSYEQYF
TGTGCCAGCAGTTTCTGGGGACGGGACTCCTACGAGCAGTACTTC
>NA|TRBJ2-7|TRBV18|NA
CASSTADTYEQYF
TGTGCCAGCTCAACGGCGGACACCTACGAGCAGTACTTC
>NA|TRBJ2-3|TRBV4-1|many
CASSQEGLFLDRTQYF
TGCGCCAGCAGCCAAGAGGGGCTTTTCTTAGATCGTACGCAGTATTTT
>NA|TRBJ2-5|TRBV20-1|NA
CSTRVAQTQYF
TGCAGTACTAGAGTGGCTCAGACCCAGTACTTC
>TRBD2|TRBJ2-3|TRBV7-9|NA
CASSLLAGMVTDTQYF
TGTGCCAGCAGCTTATTAGCGGGAATGGTCACAGATACGCAGTATTTT
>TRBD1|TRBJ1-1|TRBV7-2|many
CASSLAGQHTEAFF
TGTGCCAGCAGCTTAGCGGGACAGCACACTGAAGCTTTCTTT
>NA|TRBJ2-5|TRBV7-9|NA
CASSFSSQGQTQYF
TGTGCCAGCAGCTTCTCCTCTCAGGGACAGACCCAGTACTTC
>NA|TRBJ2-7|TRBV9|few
CASSVTGSAYEQYF
TGTGCCAGCAGCGTAACCGGGAGTGCCTACGAGCAGTACTTC
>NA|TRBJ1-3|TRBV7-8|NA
CASSPGSAATIYF
TGTGCCAGCAGCCCCGGGAGTGCGGCCACCATATATTTT
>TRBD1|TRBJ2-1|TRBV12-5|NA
CASGSKTGWQYNEQFF
TGTGCTAGTGGTTCGAAGACAGGGTGGCAATACAATGAGCAGTTCTTC
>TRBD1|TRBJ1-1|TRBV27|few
CASGLRRDSLAEAFF
TGTGCCAGCGGTTTACGAAGGGACAGTCTAGCTGAAGCTTTCTTT
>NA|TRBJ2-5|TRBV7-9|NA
CASSPVGETQYF
TGTGCCAGCAGCCCAGTAGGGGAGACCCAGTACTTC
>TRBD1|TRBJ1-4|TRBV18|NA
CASSPQRTGINEKLFF
TGTGCCAGCTCACCTCAGCGGACAGGGATTAATGAAAAACTGTTTTTT
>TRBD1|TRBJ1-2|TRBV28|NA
CACRGNYGYTF
TGTGCCTGCAGGGGGAACTATGGCTACACCTTC
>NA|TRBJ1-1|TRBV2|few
CASSEAGIEAFF
TGTGCCAGCAGTGAAGCCGGGATAGAAGCTTTCTTT